This TCR beta chain was identified during a study of patients and donors after allogeneic stem cell transplantation (dated by TCRdb to 2019 to 2021). As to this clonotype: No antigen is known for it. The record has no base qualities; no much larger clone is one base away.

The library was obtained by RT-PCR. Instrument on record: NextSeq 550. TCRdb ran its own pipeline on the public reads, namely fastp trimming at Q25 and MiXCR clone calling, and kept in-frame beta chains. For every CDR3 protein sequence, its rows merge into one entry that carries the most common genes and DNA. The table for this sample lists 150,000 to 250,000 distinct CDR3 sequences; around two fifths of them were counted only once. 33% of the sample is taken by the ten largest. Sample: blood, either unsorted or a sorted T cell fraction (not recorded which). This clonotype originated in a human donor who was either an allogeneic HSCT recipient or a stem cell or donor lymphocyte infusion donor (not recorded which). It is not recorded whose cells these are; they may come from a transplant donor.

Read as DNA, the sequence is TGTGCCAGCAGTTTACCGACGGGTACGGGCAATCAGCCCCAGCATTTT. It codes for CASSLPTGTGNQPQHF. The V and J segments used are TRBV28 and TRBJ1-5, with the D gene call left open. The CDR3 runs 16 residues from the cysteine to the phenylalanine. Only the CDR3 DNA stays, 48 bases, in frame from base 1. The CDR1 and CDR2 encoded by the germline V gene are MDHEN and SYDVKM. Between the V and J ends, shortened by 2 bases and 2 bases respectively, the junction contains 13 bases.